These 30 T cell receptor beta chains were all obtained from the same sample, sequenced in a study of T cell changes during pregnancy in multiple sclerosis (dated by TCRdb to about 2019). Library prep was done by the immunoSEQ multiplex PCR assay. Sourced from immuneACCESS, this table was stored by TCRdb with only in-frame sequences that have V and J called. A share of the clones is absent; for the studies checked, an unresolved V gene accounts for under half, and the remainder has no known explanation. The sample table shows tens of thousands of clones, and 91% are seen once. Over 0.65% of the sample is held by the ten biggest clonotypes. Sequenced material: peripheral blood, taken in the second trimester of pregnancy. These receptors were collected from a female donor with multiple sclerosis, enrolled in a pregnancy study.

This chain links TRBV5-6 with TRBJ2-3; a possible D gene is TRBD2 (5 bases). The CDR3 contains 13 residues. Per the germline V gene, CDR1 is SGHDT and CDR2 is YYEEEE. V lost 2 bases, J lost 4 bases, and 8 bases lay in between. CDR3 residues: CASSFGSADTQYF. In DNA form, the CDR3 reads TGTGCCAGCAGCTTTGGTAGCGCAGATACGCAGTATTTT.

The chain joins TRBV2 to TRBJ1-2; TRBD1 aligns across 10 bases. CDR1 SNHLY and CDR2 FYNNEI come from the germline V gene. The ends lost 9 bases at V and 2 bases at J; junction bases unmatched: 3. CDR3 size: 13 residues. The CDR3 region is CARGTGANYGYTF. The CDR3 bases are TGTGCCAGGGGGACAGGGGCAAACTATGGCTACACCTTC.

The chain is built from TRBV6-5 and TRBJ2-7, with D perhaps TRBD2 (6 bases). V shed 6 bases and J shed 4 bases, with 10 bases lying between them. Per germline, CDR1 MNHEY and CDR2 SVGAGI. The CDR3 totals 12 residues. Here the CDR3 reads CASSRDLYEQYF. In DNA form, the CDR3 reads TGTGCCAGCAGCCGGGACTTGTACGAGCAGTACTTC.

In this sample, this clone turned up once. V gene TRBV10-3 combines with J gene TRBJ2-2, with D perhaps matching TRBD1 (6 bases). CDR3 length: 15 residues. Germline lookup yields CDR1 ENHRY and CDR2 SYGVKD. V dropped 7 bases and J dropped 2 bases, with 14 bases sitting between them. The CDR3 coding sequence is TGTGCCATCACGGGACAATTTGGAAACACCGGGGAGCTGTTTTTT. This sequence encodes CAITGQFGNTGELFF.

This clone appeared a single time. A read error may account for a junction end that differs from germline. The chain links TRBV19 to TRBJ2-1, with TRBD2 matching 10 bases. The germline CDR1 and CDR2 sequences are LNHDA and SQIVND (reference sequence). CDR3 length: 13 residues. CDR3 nucleotides: TGTGCCAGTAGGATAGCGGGGGGCAATGAGCAGTTCTTC. As protein: CASRIAGGNEQFF.

This clone was observed once. The genes are TRBV27 and TRBJ1-4; D call uncertain. The CDR3 runs to 19 residues. V lost 10 bases and J lost 0, with 27 bases in between. CDR1 is MNHEY, CDR2 SMNVEV, per germline (reference sequence). The CDR3 here is CATRQLPETLKTTNEKLFF. CDR3 bases: TGTGCCACCCGTCAGTTACCAGAAACCTTGAAAACAACTAATGAAAAACTGTTTTTT. The entire variable domain, with the rest obtained from reference TRBV27 and TRBJ1-4, is as follows: EAQVTQNPRYLITVTGKKLTVTCSQNMNHEYMSWYRQDPGLGLRQIYYSMNVEVTDKGDVPEGYKVSRKEKRNFPLILESPSPNQTSLYFCATRQLPETLKTTNEKLFFGSGTQLSVL.

This clone has only one observation. J is TRBJ1-5 and V is TRBV4-3; D not resolved. Germline V gives CDR1 LGHNA, CDR2 YSLEER. Trimming left V 0 bases short and J 7 bases short, with 7 bases between. There are 13 residues in the CDR3. CDR3 loop: CASSQDLEQPQHF. As DNA, the CDR3 is TGCGCCAGCAGCCAAGATCTAGAACAGCCCCAGCATTTT.

The J gene is TRBJ2-1, the V gene TRBV15, with TRBD1 identical over 7 bases. The CDR3 sequence is 15 residues long. The germline gives CDR1 LNHNV, CDR2 YYDKDF (reference sequence). V shed 1 base, J shed 5 bases, and the junction held 5 bases outside the gene matches. The CDR3 is CATSRGVGGDNEQFF. CDR3 DNA sequence: TGTGCCACCAGCAGAGGAGTAGGGGGCGACAATGAGCAGTTCTTC. The full variable domain, in which reference TRBV15 and TRBJ2-1 provide the parts outside the CDR3, is DAMVIQNPRYQVTQFGKPVTLSCSQTLNHNVMYWYQQKSSQAPKLLFHYYDKDFNNEADTPDNFQSRRPNTSFCFLDIRSPGLGDTAMYLCATSRGVGGDNEQFFGPGTRLTVL.

The V and J genes are TRBV7-9 and TRBJ2-7, with TRBD1 matching over 10 bases. The CDR3 totals 16 residues. V gave up 4 bases and J gave up 2 bases; unmatched junction bases: 8. Germline-derived CDR1 and CDR2 are SEHNR and FQNEAQ (reference sequence). This chain's CDR3 is CASSSVVGTGAYEQYF. For the CDR3, the DNA is TGTGCCAGCAGCTCGGTGGTCGGGACAGGGGCCTACGAGCAGTACTTC.

V is TRBV29-1 and J is TRBJ1-1, with TRBD1 as a possible D gene (5 bases). CDR1 SQVTM and CDR2 ANQGSEA come from the germline V gene. Trimming took off 3 bases at V and 4 bases at J, with 12 bases between the two ends. The CDR3 extends over 13 amino acids. The CDR3 nucleotides are TGCAGCGTTGAGTCTATTCAGGGCACTGAAGCTTTCTTT. Protein sequence: CSVESIQGTEAFF.

V usage is TRBV7-9 and J usage is TRBJ2-7, with 8 positions matching TRBD1. Trimming cost V 7 bases and J 2 bases; bases outside gene matches: 10. Looked up from germline, CDR1 is SEHNR and CDR2 is FQNEAQ (reference sequence). This CDR3 is built from 15 residues. The CDR3 coding sequence is TGTGCCAGCACCAAACCGGGACAGGCACCCTACGAGCAGTACTTC. This translates into CASTKPGQAPYEQYF.

This clone was detected only a few times. V is TRBV19 and J is TRBJ1-2, with 9 bases identical to TRBD1. Germline CDR1 and CDR2: LNHDA and SQIVND (reference sequence). Trimming at V came to 5 bases and at J to 6 bases, leaving 7 bases not matched to a gene. CDR3 length: 14 amino acids. The CDR3 spells CASSSTGTGNGYTF. The CDR3, as DNA: TGTGCCAGTAGTTCCACCGGGACAGGGAATGGCTACACCTTC.

The V and J genes are TRBV6-4 and TRBJ2-3, with 11 positions matching TRBD2. After removal of 6 bases from V and 7 bases from J, the junction contained 6 bases not matched to a gene. The V gene's germline CDR1 is MRHNA and CDR2 SNTAGT. The CDR3 contains 14 residues. The CDR3 here is CASSDSGGANTQYF. CDR3 in DNA: TGTGCCAGCAGCGATAGCGGGGGGGCAAATACGCAGTATTTT.

The rearrangement uses TRBV19 and TRBJ2-1; 8 bases align to TRBD2. Germline assignment: CDR1 LNHDA and CDR2 SQIVND (reference sequence). V lost 8 bases and J lost 5; bases outside the gene matches: 8. This CDR3 has 14 amino acids. The CDR3 sequence: CASQHRGGHNEQFF. Here the CDR3 DNA reads TGTGCCAGTCAACATCGGGGGGGGCACAATGAGCAGTTCTTC.

The chain joins TRBV4-3 to TRBJ2-1, with 8 nucleotides matching TRBD2. CDR1 and CDR2 (germline): LGHNA, YSLEER. This CDR3 comprises 16 residues. V trimming: 1 base; J trimming: 3 bases; junction bases outside the gene matches: 5. CDR3: CASSQGGGRYYNEQFF. In nucleotides, the CDR3 is TGCGCCAGCAGCCAAGGCGGGGGGAGATACTACAATGAGCAGTTCTTC.

CDR3 region: CASSLHSGASGGNEQFF. The CDR3 DNA reads as TGTGCCAGCAGCCTCCATTCGGGGGCTAGCGGGGGTAATGAGCAGTTCTTC. This chain connects TRBV9 to TRBJ2-1; TRBD2 agrees at 10 bases. V shed 4 bases, J shed 7 bases, and the junction held 14 bases outside the gene matches. The CDR3 is made up of 17 amino acids. From germline, CDR1 is SGDLS and CDR2 YYNGEE.

The chain couples TRBV9 to TRBJ2-1; the D gene is possibly TRBD1 (6 bases). The CDR3 totals 14 residues. Germline CDR1 reads SGDLS; CDR2 reads YYNGEE. With 3 bases removed from V and 6 bases from J, the gap between germline ends came to 13 bases. CDR3 in DNA: TGTGCCAGCAGCGCACTACAGGGTTTCAATGAGCAGTTCTTC. Protein sequence: CASSALQGFNEQFF.

The chain links TRBV30 to TRBJ2-7; TRBD1 aligns across 8 bases. CDR3 length equals 14 residues. Losses at the gene ends were 1 base for V and 4 bases for J; bases not matched to a gene: 6. The germline gives CDR1 GTSNPN, CDR2 SVGIG (reference sequence). CDR3 residues: CAWSDRGVSYEQYF. The CDR3 nucleotides are TGTGCCTGGAGTGACAGGGGGGTTTCTTACGAGCAGTACTTC.

As concerns this clone: In the same sample, other DNA sequences code for this CDR3. V is TRBV6-5 and J is TRBJ2-5; D gene unclear. CDR1 MNHEY and CDR2 SVGAGI come from the germline V gene. The length of the CDR3 is 12 residues. Trimming pared 8 bases from V and 4 bases from J, leaving 11 bases between. DNA for the CDR3: TGTGCCAGCTCACAGAAGAGAGAGACCCAGTACTTC. Amino acids: CASSQKRETQYF.

The rearrangement uses TRBV5-4 and TRBJ2-5; 11 bases map to TRBD2. The length of the CDR3 is 15 residues. Germline V gene lookup returns CDR1 SGHNT and CDR2 YYREEE (reference sequence). Germline trimming cut 5 bases from V and 4 bases from J; bases unmatched to any gene: 7. In nucleotides, the CDR3 is TGTGCCAGCAGATTTAGCGGGGGGGCCTCAGAGACCCAGTACTTC. This encodes CASRFSGGASETQYF.

The genes are TRBV9 and TRBJ1-3; the D gene is possibly TRBD1 (6 bases). Germline V gene lookup returns CDR1 SGDLS and CDR2 YYNGEE. The CDR3 totals 14 residues. Between the trimmed V and J ends, which lost 4 bases and 3 bases, there was a span of 11 bases. CDR3: CASSQGSYGNTIYF. In DNA, the CDR3 is TGTGCCAGCAGCCAGGGGTCATATGGAAACACCATATATTTT.

The J gene is TRBJ1-1, the V gene TRBV7-2; D is undetermined. The CDR3 consists of 13 residues. Germline CDR1 and CDR2: SGHTA and FQGNSA. The germline V and J ends were trimmed by 3 bases and 4 bases, with 9 bases remaining between them. DNA for the CDR3: TGTGCCAGCAGCTTTAGAGGTGTCACTGAAGCTTTCTTT. This codes for CASSFRGVTEAFF.

This rearrangement joins TRBV18 to TRBJ1-2; TRBD1 matches 8 bases. Germline loops: CDR1 KGHSH, CDR2 LQKENI. V was clipped by 5 bases and J by 10 bases; unmatched bases: 6. The length of the CDR3 is 12 residues. Here the CDR3 reads CASSAGTGDYTF. The CDR3 coding sequence is TGTGCCAGCTCAGCAGGGACAGGAGACTACACCTTC.

The rearrangement uses TRBV7-2 and TRBJ1-5; 10 bases are a match to TRBD1. This CDR3 has 15 amino acids. Trimming cost V 5 bases and J 3 bases; bases outside gene matches: 4. Germline CDR1 reads SGHTA; CDR2 reads FQGNSA. The CDR3 bases are TGTGCCAGCAGCCCGGGACAGGGGTACAATCAGCCCCAGCATTTT. Protein product: CASSPGQGYNQPQHF.

V usage is TRBV27 and J usage is TRBJ2-1, with 7 bases lining up with TRBD2. The V gene's germline CDR1 is MNHEY and CDR2 SMNVEV (reference sequence). The V gene end was trimmed by 2 bases and the J gene end by 9 bases; junction bases not matched to a gene: 7. The CDR3 runs 14 residues. DNA for the CDR3: TGTGCCAGCAGTTTAGCCGGGAGGTTCGGTGAGCAGTTCTTC. This gives the protein CASSLAGRFGEQFF.

This chain joins TRBV9 and TRBJ2-6; 12 bases match TRBD2. The V gene's germline CDR1 is SGDLS and CDR2 YYNGEE. V shed 3 bases, J shed 2 bases, and the junction held 6 bases outside the gene matches. The CDR3 spans 18 residues. The CDR3 sequence: CASSAQTSGGAGANVLTF. DNA of the CDR3: TGTGCCAGCAGCGCCCAGACTAGCGGGGGAGCTGGGGCCAACGTCCTGACTTTC.

The V gene is TRBV9, the J gene TRBJ2-5, with TRBD2 identical over 9 bases. The CDR3 is 16 residues long. The V gene end was trimmed by 1 base and the J gene end by 3 bases; junction bases not matched to a gene: 7. Germline V gives CDR1 SGDLS, CDR2 YYNGEE. The CDR3 DNA follows: TGTGCCAGCAGCGTAACTGGCGGGGGGGGAGAAGAGACCCAGTACTTC. Its translation is CASSVTGGGGEETQYF.

V gene TRBV18 combines with J gene TRBJ1-4; tentative D call: TRBD1 (5 bases). Germline CDR1 reads KGHSH; CDR2 reads LQKENI. Trimming took off 5 bases at V and 7 bases at J, with 17 bases between the two ends. The length of the CDR3 is 15 residues. CDR3 residues: CASSDTGSMTEKLFF. The CDR3 nucleotides are TGTGCCAGCTCAGACACAGGATCAATGACTGAAAAACTGTTTTTT.

The rearrangement links TRBV19 to TRBJ1-4; D gene uncertain. V dropped 6 bases and J dropped 5 bases, with 16 bases sitting between them. Germline CDR1 and CDR2: LNHDA and SQIVND (reference sequence). The CDR3 consists of 15 residues. Here the CDR3 reads CASSYRRGGNEKLFF. In nucleotides, the CDR3 is TGTGCCAGTAGCTACCGCCGGGGAGGGAATGAAAAACTGTTTTTT.

The chain employs TRBV12-5 and TRBJ2-2; 12 bases are a match to TRBD2. V was clipped by 7 bases and J by 4 bases; unmatched bases: 7. Germline-derived CDR1 and CDR2 are LGHNT and FRNRAP. The CDR3 is made up of 16 amino acids. CDR3 bases: TGTGCTAGTGCCGCTAGCGGGGGGGCGGGCACCGGGGAGCTGTTTTTT. Protein product: CASAASGGAGTGELFF.